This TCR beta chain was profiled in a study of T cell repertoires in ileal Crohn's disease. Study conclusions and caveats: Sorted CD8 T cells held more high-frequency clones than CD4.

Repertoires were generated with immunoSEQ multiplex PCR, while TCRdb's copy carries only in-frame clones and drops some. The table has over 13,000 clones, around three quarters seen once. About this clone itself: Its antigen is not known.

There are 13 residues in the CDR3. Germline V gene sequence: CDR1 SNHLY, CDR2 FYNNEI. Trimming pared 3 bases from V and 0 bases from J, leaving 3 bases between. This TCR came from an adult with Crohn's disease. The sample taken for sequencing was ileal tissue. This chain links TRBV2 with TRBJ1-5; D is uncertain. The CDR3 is CASSDNSNQPQHF. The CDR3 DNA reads TGTGCCAGCAGTGATAATAGCAATCAGCCCCAGCATTTT.